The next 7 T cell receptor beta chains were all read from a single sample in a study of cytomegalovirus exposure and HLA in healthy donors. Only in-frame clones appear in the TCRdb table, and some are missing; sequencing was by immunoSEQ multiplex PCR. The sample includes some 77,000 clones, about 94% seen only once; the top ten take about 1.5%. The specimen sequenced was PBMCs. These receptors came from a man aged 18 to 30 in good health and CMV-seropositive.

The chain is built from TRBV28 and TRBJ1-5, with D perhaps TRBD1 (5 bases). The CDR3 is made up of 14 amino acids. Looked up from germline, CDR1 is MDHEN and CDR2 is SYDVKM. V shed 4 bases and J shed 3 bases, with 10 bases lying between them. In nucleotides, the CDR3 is TGTGCCAGCAGTTCGACAGAAAACAATCAGCCCCAGCATTTT. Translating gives CASSSTENNQPQHF.

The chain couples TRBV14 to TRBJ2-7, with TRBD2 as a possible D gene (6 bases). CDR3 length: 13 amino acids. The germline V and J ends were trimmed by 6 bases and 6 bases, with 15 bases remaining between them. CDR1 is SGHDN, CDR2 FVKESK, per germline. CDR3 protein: CASRTRGTSEQYF. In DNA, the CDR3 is TGTGCCAGCAGAACACGGGGGACGTCCGAGCAGTACTTC.

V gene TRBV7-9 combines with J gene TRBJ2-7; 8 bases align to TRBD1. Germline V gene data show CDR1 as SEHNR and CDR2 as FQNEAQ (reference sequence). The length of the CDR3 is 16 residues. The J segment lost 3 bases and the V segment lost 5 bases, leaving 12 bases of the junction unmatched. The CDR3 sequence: CASSHSPIGQGYEQYF. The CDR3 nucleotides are TGTGCCAGCAGCCACTCTCCAATCGGACAGGGCTACGAGCAGTACTTC.

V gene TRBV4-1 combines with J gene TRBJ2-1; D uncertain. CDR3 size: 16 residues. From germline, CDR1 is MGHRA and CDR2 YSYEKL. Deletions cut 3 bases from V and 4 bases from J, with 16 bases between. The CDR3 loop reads CASSQNLASLYNEQFF. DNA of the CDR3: TGCGCCAGCAGCCAGAACTTAGCATCCCTATACAATGAGCAGTTCTTC.

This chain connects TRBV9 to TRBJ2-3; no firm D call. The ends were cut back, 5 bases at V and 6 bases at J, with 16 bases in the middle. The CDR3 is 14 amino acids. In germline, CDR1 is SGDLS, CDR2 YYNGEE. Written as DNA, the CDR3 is TGTGCCAGCAGACCAAACCTCCAGATTGATACGCAGTATTTT. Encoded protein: CASRPNLQIDTQYF.

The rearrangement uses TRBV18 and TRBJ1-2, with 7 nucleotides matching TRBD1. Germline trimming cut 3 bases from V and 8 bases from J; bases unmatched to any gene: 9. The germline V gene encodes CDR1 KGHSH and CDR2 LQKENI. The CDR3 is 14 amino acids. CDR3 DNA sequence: TGTGCCAGCTCACCCGACAGGGCCCGTACAGGCTACACCTTC. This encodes CASSPDRARTGYTF.

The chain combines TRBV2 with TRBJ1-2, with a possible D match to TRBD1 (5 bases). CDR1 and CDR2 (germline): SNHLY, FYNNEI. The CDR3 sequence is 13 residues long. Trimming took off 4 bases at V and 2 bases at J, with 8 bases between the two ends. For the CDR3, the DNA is TGTGCCAGCAGTGCGGGGGGGAACTATGGCTACACCTTC. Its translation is CASSAGGNYGYTF.